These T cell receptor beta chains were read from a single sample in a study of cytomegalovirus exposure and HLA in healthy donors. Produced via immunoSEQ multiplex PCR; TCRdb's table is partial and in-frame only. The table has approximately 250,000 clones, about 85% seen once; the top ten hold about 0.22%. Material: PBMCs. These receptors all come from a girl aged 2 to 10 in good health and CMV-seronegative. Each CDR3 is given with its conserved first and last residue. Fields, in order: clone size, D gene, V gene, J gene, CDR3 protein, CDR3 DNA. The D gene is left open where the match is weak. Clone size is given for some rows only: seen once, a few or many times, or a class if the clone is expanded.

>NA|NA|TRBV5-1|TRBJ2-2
CASGRLTSSTGELFF
TGCGCCAGCGGTAGACTAACTTCTAGCACCGGGGAGCTGTTTTTT
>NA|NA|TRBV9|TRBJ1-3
CASSEDRVAGNTIYF
TGTGCCAGCAGCGAGGACAGAGTGGCTGGAAACACCATATATTTT
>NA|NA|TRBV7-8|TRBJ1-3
CASSPFTRPRGNTIYF
TGTGCCAGCAGCCCCTTTACACGTCCCCGAGGAAACACCATATATTTT
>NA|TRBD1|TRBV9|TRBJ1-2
CASKDRDGYTF
TGTGCCAGCAAGGACAGGGATGGCTACACCTTC
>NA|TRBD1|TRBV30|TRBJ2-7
CAWAFGTGNYEQYF
TGTGCCTGGGCTTTCGGGACAGGGAACTACGAGCAGTACTTC
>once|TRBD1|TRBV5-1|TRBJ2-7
CASSLTGGTYEQYF
TGCGCCAGCAGCTTGACAGGGGGTACCTACGAGCAGTACTTC
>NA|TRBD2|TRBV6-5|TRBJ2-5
CASSGLAGRETQYF
TGTGCCAGCAGCGGACTAGCGGGGAGGGAGACCCAGTACTTC
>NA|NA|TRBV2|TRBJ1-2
CASLGYGYTF
TGTGCCTCACTCGGCTATGGCTACACCTTC
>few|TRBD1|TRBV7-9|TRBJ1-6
CSSSPPRGTNNSPLHF
TGTTCCAGCAGCCCCCCCAGGGGGACCAACAATTCACCCCTCCACTTT
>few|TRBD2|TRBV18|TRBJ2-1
CASSPPLAGGYEQFF
TGTGCCAGCTCACCCCCACTAGCGGGAGGTTATGAGCAGTTCTTC
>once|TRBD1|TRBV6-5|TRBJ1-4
CASSYGDRGYEKLFF
TGTGCCAGCAGTTACGGAGACAGGGGCTACGAAAAACTGTTTTTT
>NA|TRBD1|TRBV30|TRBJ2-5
CARTGGKETQYF
TGTGCCCGGACAGGGGGAAAAGAGACCCAGTACTTC
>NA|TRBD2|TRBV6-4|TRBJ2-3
CASRRLAGSTDTQYF
TGTGCCAGCAGACGACTAGCGGGCAGCACAGATACGCAGTATTTT
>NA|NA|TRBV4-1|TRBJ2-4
CASSSQAKNIQYF
TGCGCCAGCAGCAGTCAGGCGAAAAACATTCAGTACTTC
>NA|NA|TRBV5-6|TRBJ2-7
CASGSFDEQYF
TGTGCCAGCGGGAGTTTCGACGAGCAGTACTTC
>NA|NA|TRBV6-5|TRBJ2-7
CASSYSGGSYEQYF
TGTGCCAGCAGTTACTCGGGGGGATCCTACGAGCAGTACTTC
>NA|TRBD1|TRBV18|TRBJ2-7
CASSRDRAYEQYF
TGTGCCAGCTCAAGGGACAGGGCCTACGAGCAGTACTTC
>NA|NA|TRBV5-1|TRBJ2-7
CASSFDKTGGPYEQYF
TGCGCCAGCAGCTTTGACAAGACAGGCGGTCCCTACGAGCAGTACTTC
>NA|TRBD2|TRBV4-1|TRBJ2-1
CASRLTAGGPQNEQFF
TGCGCCAGCAGACTTACCGCGGGGGGGCCGCAAAATGAGCAGTTCTTC
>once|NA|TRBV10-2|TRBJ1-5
CASSEWGQPQHF
TGCGCCAGCAGTGAGTGGGGCCAGCCCCAGCATTTT
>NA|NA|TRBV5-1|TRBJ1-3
CASSPQGLASGNTIYF
TGCGCCAGCAGCCCCCAGGGTCTGGCCTCTGGAAACACCATATATTTT
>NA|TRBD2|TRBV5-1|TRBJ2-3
CASSLNRGLAGGDTQYF
TGCGCCAGCAGCTTGAACAGGGGACTAGCGGGGGGGGATACGCAGTATTTT
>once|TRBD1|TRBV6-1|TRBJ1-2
CASSHKTGGNYGYTF
TGTGCCAGCAGTCACAAGACAGGGGGCAACTATGGCTACACCTTC
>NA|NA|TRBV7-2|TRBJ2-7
CASSLDRLAVYEQYF
TGTGCCAGCAGCTTAGATCGGCTAGCAGTCTACGAGCAGTACTTC
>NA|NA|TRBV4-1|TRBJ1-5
CASSPGGQSGQPQHF
TGCGCCAGCAGCCCCGGGGGGCAGTCAGGTCAGCCCCAGCATTTT
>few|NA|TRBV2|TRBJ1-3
CASSPTVLRGNTIYF
TGTGCCAGCAGCCCCACAGTTCTCCGCGGAAACACCATATATTTT
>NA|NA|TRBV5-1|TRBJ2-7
CASSLGTLSAYEQYF
TGCGCCAGCAGCCTCGGGACTTTAAGTGCCTACGAGCAGTACTTC
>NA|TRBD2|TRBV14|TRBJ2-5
CASSPRKTSGRFGETQYF
TGTGCCAGCAGCCCAAGGAAGACTAGCGGGAGGTTCGGGGAGACCCAGTACTTC
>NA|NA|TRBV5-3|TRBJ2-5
CARRPGSEAQYF
TGTGCCAGAAGACCCGGGAGTGAGGCCCAGTACTTC
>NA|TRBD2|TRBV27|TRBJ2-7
CASSLAGSSYEQYF
TGTGCCAGCAGTCTAGCGGGATCCTCCTACGAGCAGTACTTC
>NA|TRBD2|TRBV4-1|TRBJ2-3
CASSQEPSGGIAGFSTDTQYF
TGCGCCAGCAGCCAAGAGCCGAGCGGTGGGATAGCGGGATTCAGCACAGATACGCAGTATTTT
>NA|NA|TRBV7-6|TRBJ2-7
CASSLAQGYEQYF
TGTGCCAGCAGCTTAGCGCAGGGCTACGAGCAGTACTTC
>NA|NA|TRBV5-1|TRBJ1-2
CASSRDFTGYTF
TGCGCCAGCTCCAGGGACTTCACGGGCTACACCTTC
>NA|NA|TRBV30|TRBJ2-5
CAGHKYQETQYF
TGTGCCGGGCACAAGTACCAAGAGACCCAGTACTTC
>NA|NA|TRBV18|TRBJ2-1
CASASEEYNEQFF
TGTGCCAGCGCTAGCGAAGAGTACAATGAGCAGTTCTTC
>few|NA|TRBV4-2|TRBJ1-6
CASSQESSGLDGSPLHF
TGTGCCAGCAGCCAAGAGAGTTCAGGGTTGGATGGCTCACCCCTCCACTTT
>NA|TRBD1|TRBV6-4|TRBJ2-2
CASRQGQPTGELFF
TGTGCCAGCAGACAGGGGCAACCAACCGGGGAGCTGTTTTTT
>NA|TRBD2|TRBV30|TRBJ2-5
CAWRFSGGAETQYF
TGTGCCTGGAGGTTTAGCGGGGGGGCCGAGACCCAGTACTTC
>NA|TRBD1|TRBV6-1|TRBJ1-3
CASSTGQGGNTIYF
TGTGCCAGCAGTACGGGACAGGGTGGAAACACCATATATTTT
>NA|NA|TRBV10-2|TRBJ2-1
CASRVDRSYNEQFF
TGCGCCAGCAGAGTTGACAGGTCCTACAATGAGCAGTTCTTC
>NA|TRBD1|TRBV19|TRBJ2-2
CASSPMDRGTGELFF
TGTGCCAGTAGTCCTATGGACAGGGGAACCGGGGAGCTGTTTTTT
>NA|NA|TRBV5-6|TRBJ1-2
CASSLYLRGLYGYTF
TGTGCCAGCAGCTTATATCTCAGGGGCCTATATGGCTACACCTTC
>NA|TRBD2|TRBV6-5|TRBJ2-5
CASTTGTSGRETQYF
TGTGCCAGCACTACCGGGACTAGCGGGAGAGAGACCCAGTACTTC
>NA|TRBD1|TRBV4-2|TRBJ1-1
CASSPRQGVLNTEAFF
TGTGCCAGCAGCCCCCGACAGGGGGTGTTGAACACTGAAGCTTTCTTT
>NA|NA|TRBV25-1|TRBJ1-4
CASSEYSPWTAGDEKLFF
TGTGCCAGCAGTGAATATAGTCCCTGGACAGCAGGGGATGAAAAACTGTTTTTT
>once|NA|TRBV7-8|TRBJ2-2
CASSPGLGGTGELFF
TGTGCCAGCAGCCCGGGGCTAGGAGGGACCGGGGAGCTGTTTTTT
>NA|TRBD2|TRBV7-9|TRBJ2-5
CASSVGAGVGETQYF
TGTGCCAGCAGCGTGGGTGCGGGAGTAGGGGAGACCCAGTACTTC
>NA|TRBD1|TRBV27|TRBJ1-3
CASSLTGTGFGNTIYF
TGTGCCAGCAGCCTGACCGGGACAGGGTTTGGAAACACCATATATTTT